These 22 T cell receptor beta chains came from one sample sequenced in a study of cytomegalovirus exposure and HLA in healthy donors. The table came from immunoSEQ multiplex PCR; TCRdb's copy has only in-frame clones and leaves some out. The sample consists of tens of thousands of clones, about 89% of them appearing once. Material for sequencing was PBMCs. The source of these receptors is a man between 18 and 35 years old in good health and CMV-seronegative.

The V call is TRBV7-9, the J call TRBJ2-7; no firm D call. The germline V gene encodes CDR1 SEHNR and CDR2 FQNEAQ (reference sequence). CDR3 length: 13 amino acids. Trimming removed 5 bases from V and 3 bases from J, with 11 bases in between. The chain's CDR3 is CASSPGSYYEQYF. In nucleotides, the CDR3 is TGTGCCAGCAGCCCCGGGTCCTACTACGAGCAGTACTTC.

This chain links TRBV9 with TRBJ1-5; D might be TRBD1 (5 bases). Germline V gene data show CDR1 as SGDLS and CDR2 as YYNGEE. The CDR3 consists of 14 residues. The V gene lost 9 bases and the J gene lost 5 bases, with 18 bases spanning the gap. The CDR3 DNA sequence: TGTGCCAATATAAGGGGCCAGCATGATCAGCCCCAGCATTTT. This translates into CANIRGQHDQPQHF.

The chain couples TRBV30 to TRBJ1-2; D is possibly TRBD1 (6 bases). Deletions cut 4 bases from V and 8 bases from J, with 14 bases between. Germline CDR1 and CDR2: GTSNPN and SVGIG (reference sequence). The CDR3 length is 12 residues. The CDR3 coding sequence is TGTGCCTGGAACAGGGCAGGGGACGGCTACACCTTC. Residues: CAWNRAGDGYTF.

This clone occurred a few times. This rearrangement joins TRBV29-1 to TRBJ1-1; 8 bases fit TRBD1. Germline CDR1 and CDR2: SQVTM and ANQGSEA. The CDR3 contains 13 residues. After removal of 6 bases from V and 4 bases from J, the junction contained 7 bases not matched to a gene. The CDR3 protein is CSVDRTGSTEAFF. For the CDR3, the DNA is TGCAGCGTGGACCGGACAGGGAGCACTGAAGCTTTCTTT.

This chain joins TRBV7-9 and TRBJ1-4; the match to TRBD1 covers 7 bases. The junction had 7 bases not matched to a gene; V was cut back by 1 base and J by 5 bases. The germline V gene encodes CDR1 SEHNR and CDR2 FQNEAQ (reference sequence). CDR3 length: 16 residues. In DNA, the CDR3 is TGTGCCAGCAGCTTAGGGACAGGCAGGAGGAATGAAAAACTGTTTTTT. This gives the protein CASSLGTGRRNEKLFF. The whole variable domain, filled in from reference TRBV7-9 and TRBJ1-4, reads DTGVSQNPRHKITKRGQNVTFRCDPISEHNRLYWYRQTLGQGPEFLTYFQNEAQLEKSRLLSDRFSAERPKGSFSTLEIQRTEQGDSAMYLCASSLGTGRRNEKLFFGSGTQLSVL.

The CDR3 DNA reads as TGTGCCTACACACAGGGGGCTGGGGCCAACGTCCTGACTTTC. Protein product: CAYTQGAGANVLTF. The V gene is TRBV30, the J gene TRBJ2-6; 8 bases are a match to TRBD1. The germline gives CDR1 GTSNPN, CDR2 SVGIG (reference sequence). The V and J ends lost 7 bases and 2 bases, in that order; junction bases with no gene match: 4. CDR3 length: 14 amino acids.

The rearrangement links TRBV7-3 to TRBJ2-1, with 10 positions matching TRBD2. CDR3 length: 15 amino acids. V lost 3 bases and J lost 9; bases outside the gene matches: 8. CDR1 and CDR2 from the germline V gene are SGHTA and FQGTGA. For the CDR3, the DNA is TGTGCCAGCAGCTTCGAGGGACTAGCGAGGACTGAGCAGTTCTTC. This translates into CASSFEGLARTEQFF. Combining the CDR3 with reference TRBV7-3 and TRBJ2-1 gives the whole variable domain GAGVSQTPSNKVTEKGKYVELRCDPISGHTALYWYRQSLGQGPEFLIYFQGTGAADDSGLPNDRFFAVRPEGSVSTLKIQRTERGDSAVYLCASSFEGLARTEQFFGPGTRLTVL.

The V and J genes are TRBV14 and TRBJ2-3; 8 nucleotides match TRBD1. Trimming removed 2 bases from V and 6 bases from J; junction bases left unmatched: 13. From germline, CDR1 is SGHDN and CDR2 FVKESK. The CDR3 runs to 17 residues. CDR3 coding DNA: TGTGCCAGCAGCCAAACTCAAAGACAGGGGATGTGGGATACGCAGTATTTT. Residues: CASSQTQRQGMWDTQYF.

V is TRBV30 and J is TRBJ2-5; D call uncertain. Trimming shortened V by 0 bases and J by 5 bases, and 13 bases separated the two germline ends. The CDR3 runs 14 residues. Per germline, CDR1 GTSNPN and CDR2 SVGIG (reference sequence). The CDR3 here is CAWSVVPLEETQYF. The CDR3 DNA is TGTGCCTGGAGTGTAGTCCCCTTGGAGGAGACCCAGTACTTC.

The chain carries TRBV6-6 and TRBJ2-5; no firm D call. The germline V gene has CDR1 MNHNY and CDR2 SVGAGI (reference sequence). The V gene lost 3 bases and the J gene lost 1 base, with 12 bases spanning the gap. The CDR3 runs to 15 residues. For the CDR3, the DNA is TGTGCCAGCAGTTATAGTTCGGTCACCCAAGAGACCCAGTACTTC. Amino acids: CASSYSSVTQETQYF.

The chain is built from TRBV19 and TRBJ2-1, with TRBD1 identical over 7 bases. The germline gives CDR1 LNHDA, CDR2 SQIVND (reference sequence). The CDR3 runs to 16 residues. J was trimmed by 0 bases and V by 1 base; bases with no gene match: 3. CDR3 nucleotide sequence: TGTGCCAGTAGTATAGTGGCAGGGGGCTCCTACAATGAGCAGTTCTTC. This codes for CASSIVAGGSYNEQFF.

This clone was observed a single time. The chain carries TRBV10-3 and TRBJ1-1; D ambiguous. Germline V lookup: CDR1 ENHRY, CDR2 SYGVKD. This CDR3 comprises 11 residues. The ends were cut back, 2 bases at V and 11 bases at J, with 9 bases in the middle. As DNA, the CDR3 is TGTGCCATCAGTGAGAAATATATCGCTTTCTTT. Translating gives CAISEKYIAFF.

The V call is TRBV15, the J call TRBJ1-2, with 7 bases fitting TRBD1. Germline loops: CDR1 LNHNV, CDR2 YYDKDF (reference sequence). Trimming removed 0 bases from V and 6 bases from J; junction bases left unmatched: 13. This CDR3 is 17 amino acids long. The DNA for the CDR3 is TGTGCCACCAGCAGAGATCGCGGGCCCCACAGGGGAGATGGCTACACCTTC. Translating gives CATSRDRGPHRGDGYTF.

The J gene is TRBJ2-1, the V gene TRBV7-2, with a tentative D call TRBD2 (6 bases). The CDR3 length is 15 residues. V lost 0 bases, J lost 7 bases, and 13 bases lay in between. The germline V gene encodes CDR1 SGHTA and CDR2 FQGNSA. This chain's CDR3 is CASSLAAGGGNEQFF. In nucleotides, the CDR3 is TGTGCCAGCAGCTTAGCAGCGGGTGGGGGGAATGAGCAGTTCTTC.

J is TRBJ2-7 and V is TRBV6-5; no clear D gene. Germline assignment: CDR1 MNHEY and CDR2 SVGAGI. The V end was cut by 6 bases, the J end by 2 bases, with 11 bases between. The CDR3 has 13 amino acids. The CDR3 nucleotides read TGTGCCAGCAGATGGAGTGAAGCCTACGAGCAGTACTTC. It codes for CASRWSEAYEQYF.

This clone has only one observation. The V call is TRBV5-8, the J call TRBJ2-7; unclear D gene. CDR1 is SGHTS and CDR2 is YDEGEE in the germline V gene. V dropped 7 bases and J dropped 3 bases, with 8 bases sitting between them. CDR3 length: 11 amino acids. The CDR3 DNA sequence: TGTGCCAGCTCAGATCTCTACGAGCAGTACTTC. Its protein is CASSDLYEQYF.

The chain couples TRBV27 to TRBJ2-7; possibly TRBD1 for D (6 bases). V shed 6 bases and J shed 3 bases, with 12 bases lying between them. This CDR3 is built from 13 residues. Germline V gives CDR1 MNHEY, CDR2 SMNVEV (reference sequence). In DNA form, the CDR3 reads TGTGCCAGCAGAACCGGGACAATCTACGAGCAGTACTTC. Translating it yields CASRTGTIYEQYF.

V is TRBV28 and J is TRBJ2-7, with D possibly being TRBD2 (6 bases). CDR1 MDHEN and CDR2 SYDVKM come from the germline V gene. Trimming cost V 2 bases and J 2 bases, with 13 bases left between them. This CDR3 spans 15 amino acids. In DNA, the CDR3 is TGTGCCAGCAGTTTAGCGGGGACGGTCACCTACGAGCAGTACTTC. It translates to CASSLAGTVTYEQYF. Together with reference TRBV28 and TRBJ2-7, the CDR3 gives the full variable domain: DVKVTQSSRYLVKRTGEKVFLECVQDMDHENMFWYRQDPGLGLRLIYFSYDVKMKEKGDIPEGYSVSREKKERFSLILESASTNQTSMYLCASSLAGTVTYEQYFGPGTRLTVT.

The V and J genes are TRBV9 and TRBJ2-2; TRBD2 matches 12 bases. Germline-derived CDR1 and CDR2 are SGDLS and YYNGEE. The CDR3 runs to 19 residues. The ends lost 0 bases at V and 8 bases at J; junction bases unmatched: 14. The CDR3 reads CASSVGIPGTSGPQGELFF. CDR3 coding DNA: TGTGCCAGCAGCGTAGGGATCCCCGGGACTAGCGGGCCCCAAGGGGAGCTGTTTTTT.

The V call is TRBV9, the J call TRBJ2-2; 13 bases are shared with TRBD2. The CDR3 loop spans 17 amino acids. V gave up 3 bases and J gave up 7 bases; unmatched junction bases: 9. Germline CDR1 SGDLS, CDR2 YYNGEE. CDR3 protein: CASSDRTSGRAVGELFF. CDR3 coding DNA: TGTGCCAGCAGCGACCGAACTAGCGGGAGGGCCGTCGGGGAGCTGTTTTTT.

The chain uses TRBV7-9 and TRBJ2-2; D might be TRBD2 (6 bases). Germline V lookup: CDR1 SEHNR, CDR2 FQNEAQ (reference sequence). The CDR3 runs 16 residues. The germline V and J ends were trimmed by 1 base and 5 bases, with 14 bases remaining between them. As DNA, the CDR3 is TGTGCCAGCAGCTTAGGTTTGCGGGATGAGACCGGGGAGCTGTTTTTT. Its protein is CASSLGLRDETGELFF.

This clone came up once. This chain uses TRBV12-1 with TRBJ1-2; the table's D call, TRBD1, was not checked against the DNA. TRBV12-1 is deemed a pseudogene. This CDR3 has 16 residues. As DNA, the CDR3 is TGTGCCAGCAGCTCATACTTTACAGGGTACGGCTATGGCTACACCTTC. Translated: CASSSYFTGYGYGYTF.